This T cell receptor (beta chain) was sequenced during a study of blood T cell repertoires in COVID-19. Whole-study context: Sites across the United States, Italy and Spain contributed samples from acute and convalescent COVID-19. T cells, B-cell-depleted T cells, or PBMCs provided the cDNA or gDNA that served as material.

How the authors handled the data: Scientists estimated how many nucleated cells there were by amplifying reference gene primers. Profiling relied on immunoSEQ multiplex PCR, and the TCRdb table lists in-frame clones only, not all of them. That table furnishes V, J and clone size, whereas the DNA furnished D and trimming. The table shows over 200,000 clones, with 83% occurring only once. V lost 4 bases, J lost 10 bases, and 18 bases lay in between. CDR1 is SGHKS, CDR2 YYEKEE, per germline (reference sequence). CDR3 length equals 15 residues. This clone was recorded only once. The clonotype was recovered from a woman between 65 and 79 years old with active or convalescent COVID-19. The chain carries TRBV5-5 and TRBJ1-6; possible D gene TRBD1, 6 bases. The sample consisted of peripheral blood. The CDR3 region is CASSRRTAEESPLHF. The CDR3 nucleotides are TGTGCCAGCAGCAGACGGACAGCCGAAGAGTCACCCCTCCACTTT.